The 24 T cell receptor beta chains listed next were all sequenced from one sample in a study of resident and recirculating memory T cells in vitiligo. Here immunoSEQ multiplex PCR was the method, and the copy in TCRdb shows in-frame clones only, minus some. This table has 40,000 to 50,000 clones, around 90% appearing once. Sequenced material: blood. The receptors originated from a male donor with vitiligo.

V usage is TRBV7-6 and J usage is TRBJ2-5; possible D gene TRBD2, 6 bases. V dropped 1 base and J dropped 2 bases, with 17 bases sitting between them. The CDR3 runs to 17 residues. Germline loops: CDR1 SGHVS, CDR2 FNYEAQ. CDR3 protein: CASSLVWSAAGQETQYF. The CDR3 nucleotides are TGTGCCAGCAGCTTAGTTTGGTCGGCCGCGGGACAAGAGACCCAGTACTTC.

This chain uses TRBV30 with TRBJ1-2, with D possibly matching TRBD1 (6 bases). This CDR3 contains 14 residues. The ends were cut back, 4 bases at V and 1 base at J, with 13 bases in the middle. Germline lookup yields CDR1 GTSNPN and CDR2 SVGIG (reference sequence). The CDR3 DNA sequence: TGTGCCTGGACCCTCTCAGGGGTTAACTATGGCTACACCTTC. This codes for CAWTLSGVNYGYTF.

V is TRBV27 and J is TRBJ2-5; D may be TRBD2 (6 bases). The CDR3 is made up of 14 amino acids. Germline V gene data show CDR1 as MNHEY and CDR2 as SMNVEV (reference sequence). The germline V and J ends were trimmed by 1 base and 3 bases, with 9 bases remaining between them. CDR3: CASSLLGGEETQYF. The CDR3 bases are TGTGCCAGCAGTTTATTGGGGGGAGAAGAGACCCAGTACTTC.

In its sample, this clone was seen a few times. CDR3: CASSMGQQGYTF. The CDR3 DNA sequence: TGTGCCAGCAGCATGGGACAACAAGGCTACACCTTC. J is TRBJ1-2 and V is TRBV9, with D tentatively TRBD1 (6 bases). The CDR3 runs to 12 residues. Germline loops: CDR1 SGDLS, CDR2 YYNGEE. The germline V and J ends were trimmed by 4 bases and 8 bases, with 12 bases remaining between them.

The chain recombines TRBV30 with TRBJ2-3; a possible D gene is TRBD1 (5 bases). V lost 5 bases and J 4 bases, leaving 7 bases between the germline ends. The V gene's germline CDR1 is GTSNPN and CDR2 SVGIG (reference sequence). CDR3 length: 11 residues. The CDR3 here is CAWDRSDTQYF. The CDR3 nucleotides are TGTGCCTGGGACAGATCAGATACGCAGTATTTT.

V usage is TRBV5-1 and J usage is TRBJ2-1; TRBD1 matches at 11 bases. CDR3 length: 15 amino acids. V lost 4 bases and J lost 6; bases outside the gene matches: 6. Germline V gene lookup returns CDR1 SGHRS and CDR2 YFSETQ. Here the CDR3 reads CASSPGQGARNEQFF. CDR3 in DNA: TGCGCCAGCAGCCCCGGACAGGGGGCCCGCAATGAGCAGTTCTTC.

The chain is built from TRBV6-6 and TRBJ1-2; 7 nucleotides align to TRBD1. With V trimmed by 4 bases and J by 4 bases, 6 bases remained unmatched. Germline loops: CDR1 MNHNY, CDR2 SVGAGI (reference sequence). The CDR3 extends over 14 amino acids. CDR3 DNA sequence: TGTGCCAGCAGTTCGGCGACAGGGCGCTATGGCTACACCTTC. Translating it yields CASSSATGRYGYTF.

This rearrangement joins TRBV5-1 to TRBJ1-1; TRBD1 matches at 8 bases. This CDR3 is 15 amino acids long. The V gene end was trimmed by 4 bases and the J gene end by 4 bases; junction bases not matched to a gene: 9. Germline CDR1 and CDR2: SGHRS and YFSETQ. CDR3 bases: TGCGCCAGCAGCGGACGGACAGGGCCAAGCACTGAAGCTTTCTTT. Translated, it gives CASSGRTGPSTEAFF. The full variable domain, rest sourced from reference TRBV5-1 and TRBJ1-1, is KAGVTQTPRYLIKTRGQQVTLSCSPISGHRSVSWYQQTPGQGLQFLFEYFSETQRNKGNFPGRFSGRQFSNSRSEMNVSTLELGDSALYLCASSGRTGPSTEAFFGQGTRLTVV.

DNA of the CDR3: TGTGCCAGCAGCCGGGGGACAGGGGCGGGAGTTGGCAATCAGCCCCAGCATTTT. Protein sequence: CASSRGTGAGVGNQPQHF. The V call is TRBV7-2, the J call TRBJ1-5; 10 bases map to TRBD1. This CDR3 region has 18 residues. Germline V CDR1 and CDR2: SGHTA, FQGNSA. After removal of 5 bases from V and 2 bases from J, the junction contained 12 bases not matched to a gene.

This clone was seen only once. The chain carries TRBV4-1 and TRBJ1-6; 7 nucleotides match TRBD1. Trimming removed 3 bases from V and 9 bases from J; junction bases left unmatched: 11. The CDR3 consists of 16 residues. Looked up from germline, CDR1 is MGHRA and CDR2 is YSYEKL. The CDR3 protein is CASSHIQTRQGSPLHF. CDR3 DNA sequence: TGCGCCAGCAGCCACATACAGACCCGACAGGGTTCACCCCTCCACTTT.

The rearrangement links TRBV9 to TRBJ1-4; D unclear. Trimming took off 2 bases at V and 4 bases at J, with 12 bases between the two ends. Germline assignment: CDR1 SGDLS and CDR2 YYNGEE. The CDR3 length is 15 residues. CDR3 nucleotide sequence: TGTGCCAGCAGCGTGCGACCGGGTCTTAATGAAAAACTGTTTTTT. Translated, it gives CASSVRPGLNEKLFF.

The chain employs TRBV7-2 and TRBJ2-3; tentative D call: TRBD2 (5 bases). The germline V gene has CDR1 SGHTA and CDR2 FQGNSA. The CDR3 loop spans 14 amino acids. V was shortened by 5 bases and J by 4 bases, with 13 bases between the two germline ends. The CDR3 DNA reads as TGTGCCAGCAGCCCTATCGCGGGCGCAGATACGCAGTATTTT. It yields the protein CASSPIAGADTQYF.

As regards this clone: The junction differs from germline at one of its ends, possibly a read error. This chain links TRBV2 with TRBJ2-1, with D perhaps TRBD2 (6 bases). CDR1 is SNHLY, CDR2 FYNNEI, per germline. This CDR3 is built from 13 residues. The CDR3 here is CASREGVADEQFF. The CDR3 DNA sequence: TGTGCCAGCAGGGAAGGGGTAGCGGATGAGCAGTTCTTC.

The V call is TRBV5-4, the J call TRBJ2-7; 7 bases map to TRBD1. Germline CDR1 and CDR2: SGHNT and YYREEE (reference sequence). Trimming took 4 bases from V and 5 from J; bases not matched to a gene: 3. This CDR3 comprises 12 residues. In DNA, the CDR3 is TGTGCCAGCAGCCTAGGGGGCCACGAGCAGTACTTC. Translating it yields CASSLGGHEQYF.

The chain couples TRBV2 to TRBJ2-5; 9 bases are shared with TRBD2. This CDR3 spans 16 amino acids. V lost 8 bases to trimming and J lost 4 bases; unmatched junction nucleotides: 14. Germline CDR1 SNHLY, CDR2 FYNNEI. The CDR3 sequence: CASSVAGALGGETQYF. CDR3 nucleotides: TGTGCCAGCTCGGTAGCGGGGGCCCTTGGAGGAGAGACCCAGTACTTC.

The chain couples TRBV5-4 to TRBJ2-5, with D perhaps matching TRBD2 (5 bases). The J call may be faulty, since TRBJ2-7 better matches the DNA end. This CDR3 is 14 amino acids long. Germline-derived CDR1 and CDR2 are SGHNT and YYREEE (reference sequence). CDR3 bases: TGTGCCAGCAGCTTGGTCCAAGGGAGCTACGAGCAGTACTTC. Translation: CASSLVQGSYEQYF.

The chain employs TRBV5-5 and TRBJ2-3, with D hard to call. The CDR3 contains 13 residues. Trimming removed 4 bases at V and 7 bases at J, with 13 bases between. From germline, CDR1 is SGHKS and CDR2 YYEKEE (reference sequence). CDR3 bases: TGTGCCAGCAGCATGCCCTACGTGAATACGCAGTATTTT. Its protein is CASSMPYVNTQYF. Together with reference TRBV5-5 and TRBJ2-3, the CDR3 gives the full variable domain: DAGVTQSPTHLIKTRGQQVTLRCSPISGHKSVSWYQQVLGQGPQFIFQYYEKEERGRGNFPDRFSARQFPNYSSELNVNALLLGDSALYLCASSMPYVNTQYFGPGTRLTVL.

This clone was observed a single time. The genes are TRBV5-1 and TRBJ1-1; D possibly corresponds to TRBD1 (5 bases). The V end lost 3 bases, the J end lost 4 bases, and 13 bases lay between the germline ends. The CDR3 loop spans 14 amino acids. From germline, CDR1 is SGHRS and CDR2 YFSETQ. This chain's CDR3 is CASSSIGGVTEAFF. The DNA of the CDR3 is TGCGCCAGCAGCTCCATCGGGGGGGTCACTGAAGCTTTCTTT.

This chain links TRBV4-1 with TRBJ1-3, with 7 positions matching TRBD1. The CDR3 runs to 15 residues. Germline assignment: CDR1 MGHRA and CDR2 YSYEKL. The V segment lost 2 bases and the J segment 9 bases; nucleotides outside the gene matches: 10. The CDR3 region has the DNA TGCGCCAGCAGCCAAACCACGCGACAGGGCTTCACCATATATTTT. This gives the protein CASSQTTRQGFTIYF.

The rearrangement uses TRBV7-9 and TRBJ1-5; a weak D match, TRBD1 (5 bases). The V gene's germline CDR1 is SEHNR and CDR2 FQNEAQ (reference sequence). The CDR3 extends over 17 amino acids. The V end lost 2 bases, the J end lost 1 base, and 15 bases lay between the germline ends. The CDR3 is CASSLSGRGRSNQPQHF. Here the CDR3 DNA reads TGTGCCAGCAGCTTATCGGGGCGGGGGAGAAGCAATCAGCCCCAGCATTTT.

The chain joins TRBV10-3 to TRBJ2-5, with TRBD2 as a possible D gene (7 bases). Between the trimmed V and J ends, which lost 3 bases and 4 bases, there was a span of 18 bases. This CDR3 comprises 16 residues. Germline V gene sequence: CDR1 ENHRY, CDR2 SYGVKD. The CDR3 DNA is TGTGCCATCAGTGACGGGGGCGGGAGCCTGGGAGAGACCCAGTACTTC. Amino acids: CAISDGGGSLGETQYF.

The chain joins TRBV2 to TRBJ2-3; D may be TRBD2 (5 bases). The CDR3 sequence is 16 residues long. The germline V gene has CDR1 SNHLY and CDR2 FYNNEI. V was pared by 8 bases and J by 3 bases, with 21 bases between. The DNA of the CDR3 is TGTGCCAGCCTTCGCGAGGGCGGTTTGAGTACAGATACGCAGTATTTT. This gives the protein CASLREGGLSTDTQYF.

The CDR3 nucleotides read TGTGCCAGCAGGAGCGACAGGGGAGGCACCGGGGAGCTGTTTTTT. Its protein product is CASRSDRGGTGELFF. The chain uses TRBV6-1 and TRBJ2-2; TRBD1 aligns across 8 bases. The CDR3 covers 15 residues. The V and J ends lost 6 bases and 4 bases, in that order; junction bases with no gene match: 7. The germline CDR1 and CDR2 sequences are MNHNS and SASEGT.

The chain employs TRBV29-1 and TRBJ2-5, with 10 bases that match TRBD2. This CDR3 has 12 residues. The J segment lost 2 bases and the V segment lost 7 bases, leaving 1 base of the junction unmatched. Germline assignment: CDR1 SQVTM and CDR2 ANQGSEA. The CDR3 bases are TGCAGCGGAGCGGGGGGGCAAGAGACCCAGTACTTC. It yields the protein CSGAGGQETQYF.